Listed below are T cell receptor beta chains from one sample, sequenced in a study of blood T cells in healthy people across ages. TCRdb passed the 5' RACE reads through MiXCR, listing each CDR3 protein once. The table has under 1 million distinct CDR3 sequences, around 42% seen once. Sequencing was performed on blood. Receptors were obtained from a man between 60 and 75 years old in good health. Each CDR3 is given with its conserved first and last residue. The D gene is left open where the match is weak. Only some rows state a clone size, as once, few, many or a class for expanded clones.

V gene	clone size	D gene	J gene	CDR3 protein	CDR3 DNA
TRBV28	-	-	TRBJ2-1	CASTLGLGEQFF	TGTGCCAGCACCCTCGGCCTTGGGGAGCAGTTCTTC
TRBV5-1	once	-	TRBJ2-5	CASSSTPGRETQYF	TGCGCCAGCAGCTCCACCCCGGGGCGAGAGACCCAGTACTTC
TRBV20-1	few	-	TRBJ1-1	CSARETYRAQGTEAFF	TGCAGTGCTAGAGAAACATACAGGGCCCAGGGCACTGAAGCTTTCTTT
TRBV29-1	-	TRBD2	TRBJ2-5	CSVQTGTSHQETQYF	TGCAGCGTTCAGACCGGGACTAGCCACCAAGAGACCCAGTACTTC
TRBV13	-	-	TRBJ1-2	CASSPPPQGTMGYTF	TGTGCCAGCAGCCCGCCCCCCCAGGGAACAATGGGCTACACCTTC
TRBV28	few	-	TRBJ2-7	CASSLLGRSYEQYF	TGTGCCAGCAGTTTATTAGGCAGATCCTACGAGCAGTACTTC
TRBV27	few	-	TRBJ1-1	CASSLKGPDSEAFF	TGTGCCAGCAGTTTAAAGGGACCGGACAGTGAAGCTTTCTTT
TRBV5-1	-	-	TRBJ1-2	CASSLDPATYGYTF	TGCGCCAGCAGCTTGGATCCCGCGACCTATGGCTACACCTTC
TRBV7-2	-	-	TRBJ1-5	CASSLCETVGDQPQHF	TGTGCCAGCAGCTTATGCGAGACGGTCGGGGATCAGCCCCAGCATTTT
TRBV20-1	-	-	TRBJ2-1	CRASSISYNEQFF	TGCAGAGCTAGTTCTATATCCTACAATGAGCAGTTCTTC
TRBV7-3	-	-	TRBJ1-6	CASSLQGIDSPLHF	TGTGCCAGCAGCCTGCAGGGGATTGATTCACCCCTCCACTTT
TRBV20-1	once	TRBD2	TRBJ2-5	CSAIDTSGGTETQYF	TGCAGTGCTATAGATACTAGCGGGGGAACGGAGACCCAGTACTTC
TRBV28	-	-	TRBJ2-3	CASSPGAHSTDTQYF	TGTGCCAGCAGCCCGGGAGCCCATAGCACAGATACGCAGTATTTT
TRBV29-1	few	-	TRBJ2-5	CSAQQETQYF	TGCAGCGCCCAACAAGAGACCCAGTACTTC
TRBV5-6	few	TRBD1	TRBJ2-7	CASSSPSRGKPYEQYF	TGTGCCAGCAGCTCCCCTAGCAGGGGGAAACCCTACGAGCAGTACTTC
TRBV2	-	TRBD2	TRBJ2-1	CASKKERGGVYEQFF	TGTGCCAGCAAAAAGGAGCGGGGGGGCGTCTATGAGCAGTTCTTC
TRBV5-6	-	TRBD1	TRBJ2-7	CASSGNPGQRYEQYF	TGTGCCAGCAGCGGGAATCCGGGACAGCGCTACGAGCAGTACTTC
TRBV4-3	-	-	TRBJ2-2	CASRPGTKNTGELFF	TGCGCCAGCAGACCAGGGACAAAAAACACCGGGGAGCTGTTTTTT
TRBV2	-	-	TRBJ2-5	CASSDGLGPETQYF	TGTGCCAGCAGTGATGGTTTAGGTCCAGAGACCCAGTACTTC
TRBV5-1	-	TRBD1	TRBJ2-7	CASSLEGQNYEQYF	TGCGCCAGCAGCTTGGAGGGACAGAACTACGAGCAGTACTTC
TRBV7-6	-	-	TRBJ1-4	CASSFDSKLFF	TGTGCCAGCAGCTTTGACTCAAAACTGTTTTTT
TRBV5-1	-	TRBD1	TRBJ2-1	CASSQPHEWTGIFNEQFF	TGCGCCAGCAGCCAGCCGCACGAATGGACAGGGATTTTCAATGAGCAGTTCTTC
TRBV6-5	-	TRBD2	TRBJ2-5	CASNLAGGQETQYF	TGTGCCAGCAACCTAGCGGGGGGCCAAGAGACCCAGTACTTC
TRBV2	-	-	TRBJ1-2	CASSATGRNYYGYTF	TGTGCCAGCAGTGCGACCGGGAGGAACTACTATGGCTACACCTTC
TRBV27	-	-	TRBJ2-3	CASTIRGTDTQYF	TGTGCCAGCACCATTAGAGGCACAGATACGCAGTATTTT
TRBV7-2	many	-	TRBJ1-6	CASSLGPGADSPLHF	TGTGCCAGCAGCTTAGGTCCGGGTGCGGATTCACCCCTCCACTTT
TRBV29-1	many	-	TRBJ2-5	CSARLKGETQYF	TGCAGCGCAAGACTTAAAGGGGAGACCCAGTACTTC
TRBV3-1	-	-	TRBJ2-5	CASSQFDATQYF	TGTGCCAGCAGCCAGTTTGACGCGACCCAGTACTTC
TRBV19	-	TRBD1	TRBJ1-2	CASSGTGGANYGYTF	TGTGCCAGTAGTGGAACAGGGGGCGCGAACTATGGCTACACCTTC
TRBV20-1	few	-	TRBJ2-3	CSARVYDSTDTQYF	TGCAGTGCTAGAGTCTACGATAGCACAGATACGCAGTATTTT
TRBV18	few	TRBD1	TRBJ2-7	CASRPGTGTRPYEQYF	TGTGCCAGCCGTCCCGGGACAGGGACGAGGCCCTACGAGCAGTACTTC
TRBV14	few	-	TRBJ1-2	CASSQDLTHANYGYTF	TGTGCCAGCAGCCAAGATCTGACACACGCTAACTATGGCTACACCTTC
TRBV6-6	-	TRBD2	TRBJ2-3	CASSYYGRGGSDTQYF	TGTGCCAGCAGTTACTATGGGCGGGGGGGGTCAGATACGCAGTATTTT
TRBV5-1	-	-	TRBJ2-7	CASSLTTGTAYYEQYF	TGCGCCAGCAGCTTAACAACCGGGACCGCTTACTACGAGCAGTACTTC
TRBV20-1	few	TRBD2	TRBJ2-7	CSARVGSAGANYEQYF	TGCAGTGCTAGAGTGGGGTCAGCGGGGGCCAACTACGAGCAGTACTTC
TRBV20-1	few	-	TRBJ2-2	CSARDGNTGELFF	TGCAGTGCTAGGGACGGGAACACCGGGGAGCTGTTTTTT
TRBV2	-	-	TRBJ2-2	CASSEEAGGELFF	TGTGCCAGCAGCGAAGAGGCCGGCGGGGAGCTGTTTTTT
TRBV5-5	-	-	TRBJ1-5	CASSFSPSIPPQHF	TGCGCCAGCAGCTTCTCACCTTCGATCCCGCCCCAGCATTTT
TRBV5-1	-	-	TRBJ2-7	CASSLDGANNEQYF	TGCGCCAGCAGCTTGGACGGAGCGAACAATGAGCAGTACTTC
TRBV2	-	-	TRBJ1-4	CASSDRGLMNEKLFF	TGTGCCAGCAGTGACAGGGGACTTATGAATGAAAAACTGTTTTTT
TRBV4-3	-	TRBD1	TRBJ1-2	CASSQDHRGGNGYTF	TGCGCCAGCAGCCAAGATCATAGAGGGGGCAATGGCTACACCTTC
TRBV6-2/TRBV6-3	few	TRBD2	TRBJ2-1	CASRTLAGASSYNEQFF	TGTGCCAGCAGGACACTAGCGGGGGCCTCCTCCTACAATGAGCAGTTCTTC
TRBV11-2	-	-	TRBJ2-5	CASSDPGQSYNEQYF	TGTGCCAGCAGCGATCCCGGACAATCCTACAATGAGCAGTACTTC
TRBV5-8	-	-	TRBJ2-6	CASSLFDLSGANVLTF	TGTGCCAGCAGCTTGTTTGACCTCTCTGGGGCCAACGTCCTGACTTTC
TRBV7-8	-	-	TRBJ2-7	CASSPRPLYEQYF	TGTGCCAGCAGCCCCAGGCCCCTCTACGAGCAGTACTTC
TRBV7-9	-	TRBD1	TRBJ2-7	CASSLLVQGVDEQYF	TGTGCCAGCAGCTTATTAGTTCAGGGGGTCGATGAGCAGTACTTC
TRBV6-2/TRBV6-3	few	-	TRBJ2-5	CASSFGLARVYF	TGTGCCAGCAGTTTTGGGCTAGCTCGGGTGTACTTC
TRBV29-1	few	TRBD2	TRBJ2-3	CSVAIAGGATDTQYF	TGCAGCGTTGCTATAGCGGGGGGCGCCACAGATACGCAGTATTTT
TRBV9	-	TRBD1	TRBJ2-7	CASGVSGTDPYEQYF	TGTGCCAGCGGCGTCTCGGGGACAGACCCCTACGAGCAGTACTTC
TRBV9	once	-	TRBJ2-1	CASSPTGDTNNEQFF	TGTGCCAGCAGCCCGACTGGGGACACCAACAATGAGCAGTTCTTC